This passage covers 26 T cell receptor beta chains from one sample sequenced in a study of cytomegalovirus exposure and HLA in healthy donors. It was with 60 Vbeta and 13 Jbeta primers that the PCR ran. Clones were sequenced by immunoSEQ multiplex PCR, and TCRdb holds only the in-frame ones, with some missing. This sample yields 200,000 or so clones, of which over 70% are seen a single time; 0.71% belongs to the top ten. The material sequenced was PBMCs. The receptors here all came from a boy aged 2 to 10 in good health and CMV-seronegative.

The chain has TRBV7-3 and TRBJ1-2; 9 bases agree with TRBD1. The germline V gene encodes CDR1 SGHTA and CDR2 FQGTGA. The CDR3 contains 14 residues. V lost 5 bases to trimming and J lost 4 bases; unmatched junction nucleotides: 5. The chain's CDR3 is CASSPTGGSYGYTF. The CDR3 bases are TGTGCCAGCAGCCCGACAGGGGGTAGCTATGGCTACACCTTC.

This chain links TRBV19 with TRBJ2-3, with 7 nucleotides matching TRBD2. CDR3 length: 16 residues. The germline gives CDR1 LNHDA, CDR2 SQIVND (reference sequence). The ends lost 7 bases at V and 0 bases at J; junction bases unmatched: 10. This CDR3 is CASTMGGGLSTDTQYF. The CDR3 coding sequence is TGTGCCAGTACTATGGGGGGGGGACTGAGCACAGATACGCAGTATTTT.

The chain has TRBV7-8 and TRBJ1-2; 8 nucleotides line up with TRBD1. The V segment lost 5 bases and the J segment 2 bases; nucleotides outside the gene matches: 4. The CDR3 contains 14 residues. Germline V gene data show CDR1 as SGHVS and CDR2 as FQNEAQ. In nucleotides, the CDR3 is TGTGCCAGCAGCCCCGGACAGGGCAACTATGGCTACACCTTC. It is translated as CASSPGQGNYGYTF. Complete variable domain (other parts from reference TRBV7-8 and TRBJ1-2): GAGVSQSPRYKVAKRGQDVALRCDPISGHVSLFWYQQALGQGPEFLTYFQNEAQLDKSGLPSDRFFAERPEGSVSTLKIQRTQQEDSAVYLCASSPGQGNYGYTFGSGTRLTVV.

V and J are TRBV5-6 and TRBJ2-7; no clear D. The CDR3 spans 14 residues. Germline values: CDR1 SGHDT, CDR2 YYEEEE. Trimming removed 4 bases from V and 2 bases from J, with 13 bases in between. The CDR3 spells CASSLVRVTYEQYF. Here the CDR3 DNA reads TGTGCCAGCAGCCTGGTACGGGTAACCTACGAGCAGTACTTC.

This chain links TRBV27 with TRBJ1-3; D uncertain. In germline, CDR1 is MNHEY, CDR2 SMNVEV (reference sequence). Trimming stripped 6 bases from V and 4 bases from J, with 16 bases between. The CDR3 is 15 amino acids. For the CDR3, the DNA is TGTGCCAGCAGCGTATCCGGGAGACCCGGAAACACCATATATTTT. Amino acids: CASSVSGRPGNTIYF.

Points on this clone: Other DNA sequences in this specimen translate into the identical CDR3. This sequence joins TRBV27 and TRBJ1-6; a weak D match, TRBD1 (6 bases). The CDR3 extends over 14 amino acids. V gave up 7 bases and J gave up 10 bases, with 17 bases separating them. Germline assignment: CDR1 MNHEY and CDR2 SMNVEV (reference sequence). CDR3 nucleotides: TGTGCCAGCACCTCACAGGGTGGGCACTCACCCCTCCACTTT. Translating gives CASTSQGGHSPLHF.

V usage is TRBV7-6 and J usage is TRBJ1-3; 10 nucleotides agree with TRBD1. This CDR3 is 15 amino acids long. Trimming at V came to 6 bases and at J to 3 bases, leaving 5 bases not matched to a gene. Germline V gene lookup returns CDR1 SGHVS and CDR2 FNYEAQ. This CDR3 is CASSKGTGVGNTIYF. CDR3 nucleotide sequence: TGTGCCAGCAGTAAAGGGACAGGGGTTGGAAACACCATATATTTT.

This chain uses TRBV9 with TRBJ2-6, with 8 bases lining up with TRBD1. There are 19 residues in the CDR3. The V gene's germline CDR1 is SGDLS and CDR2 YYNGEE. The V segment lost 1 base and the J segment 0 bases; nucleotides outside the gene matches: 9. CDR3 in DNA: TGTGCCAGCAGCGTAAGGTCTGGGGGACAGGTCTCTGGGGCCAACGTCCTGACTTTC. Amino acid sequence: CASSVRSGGQVSGANVLTF.

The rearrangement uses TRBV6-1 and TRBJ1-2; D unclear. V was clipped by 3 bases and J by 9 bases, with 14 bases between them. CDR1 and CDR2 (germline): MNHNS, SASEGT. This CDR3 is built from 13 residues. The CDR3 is CASSEGSSRSYTF. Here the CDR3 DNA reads TGTGCCAGCAGTGAGGGCAGCTCTCGAAGCTACACCTTC.

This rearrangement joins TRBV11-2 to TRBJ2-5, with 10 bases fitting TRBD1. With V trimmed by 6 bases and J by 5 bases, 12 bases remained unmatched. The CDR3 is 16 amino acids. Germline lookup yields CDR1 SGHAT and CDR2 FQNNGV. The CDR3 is CASRPQGQGYQETQYF. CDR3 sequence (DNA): TGTGCCAGCAGACCCCAGGGACAGGGGTATCAGGAGACCCAGTACTTC. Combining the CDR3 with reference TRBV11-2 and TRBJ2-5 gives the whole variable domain EAGVAQSPRYKIIEKRQSVAFWCNPISGHATLYWYQQILGQGPKLLIQFQNNGVVDDSQLPKDRFSAERLKGVDSTLKIQPAKLEDSAVYLCASRPQGQGYQETQYFGPGTRLLVL.

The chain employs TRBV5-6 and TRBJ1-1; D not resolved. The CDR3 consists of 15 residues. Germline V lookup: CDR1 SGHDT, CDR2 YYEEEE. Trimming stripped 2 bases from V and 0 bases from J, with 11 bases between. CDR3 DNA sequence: TGTGCCAGCAGCTTTGATCCGGTTCTGAACACTGAAGCTTTCTTT. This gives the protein CASSFDPVLNTEAFF.

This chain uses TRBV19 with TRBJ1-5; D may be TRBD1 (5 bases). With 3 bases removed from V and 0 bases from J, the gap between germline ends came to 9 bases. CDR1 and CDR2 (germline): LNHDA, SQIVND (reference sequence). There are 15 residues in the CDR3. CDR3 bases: TGTGCCAGTAGTATGGGGCAGAGTAGCAATCAGCCCCAGCATTTT. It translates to CASSMGQSSNQPQHF.

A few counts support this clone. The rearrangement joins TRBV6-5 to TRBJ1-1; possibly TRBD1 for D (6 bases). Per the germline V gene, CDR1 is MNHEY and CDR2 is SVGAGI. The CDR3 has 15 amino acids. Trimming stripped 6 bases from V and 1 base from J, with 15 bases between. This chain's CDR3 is CASSPRGGPNTEAFF. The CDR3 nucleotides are TGTGCCAGCAGCCCAAGAGGGGGACCGAACACTGAAGCTTTCTTT.

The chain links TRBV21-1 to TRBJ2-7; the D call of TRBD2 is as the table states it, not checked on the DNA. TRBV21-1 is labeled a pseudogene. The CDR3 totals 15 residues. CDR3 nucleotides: TGTGCCACCCCTAGGGCGGGTTCGAGCTCCTACGAGCAGTACTTC. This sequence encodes CATPRAGSSSYEQYF.

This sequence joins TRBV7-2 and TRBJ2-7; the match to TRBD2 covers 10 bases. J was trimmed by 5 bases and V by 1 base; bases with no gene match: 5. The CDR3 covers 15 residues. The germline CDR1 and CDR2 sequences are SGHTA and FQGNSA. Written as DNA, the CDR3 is TGTGCCAGCAGCTTAGAGCTAGCGGGAGATCACGAGCAGTACTTC. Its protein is CASSLELAGDHEQYF. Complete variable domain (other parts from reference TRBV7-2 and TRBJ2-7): GAGVSQSPSNKVTEKGKDVELRCDPISGHTALYWYRQSLGQGLEFLIYFQGNSAPDKSGLPSDRFSAERTGGSVSTLTIQRTQQEDSAVYLCASSLELAGDHEQYFGPGTRLTVT.

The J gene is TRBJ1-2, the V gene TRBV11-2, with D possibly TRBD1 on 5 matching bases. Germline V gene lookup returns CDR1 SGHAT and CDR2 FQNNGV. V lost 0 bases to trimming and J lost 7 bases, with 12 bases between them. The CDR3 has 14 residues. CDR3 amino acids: CASSLDPAGVGYTF. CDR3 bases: TGTGCCAGCAGCTTAGACCCGGCGGGGGTTGGCTACACCTTC.

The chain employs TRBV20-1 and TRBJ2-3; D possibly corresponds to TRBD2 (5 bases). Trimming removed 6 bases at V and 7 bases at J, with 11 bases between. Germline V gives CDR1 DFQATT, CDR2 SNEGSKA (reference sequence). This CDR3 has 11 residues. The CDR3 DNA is TGCAGTGCCCCCAACGGGAATACGCAGTATTTT. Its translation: CSAPNGNTQYF.

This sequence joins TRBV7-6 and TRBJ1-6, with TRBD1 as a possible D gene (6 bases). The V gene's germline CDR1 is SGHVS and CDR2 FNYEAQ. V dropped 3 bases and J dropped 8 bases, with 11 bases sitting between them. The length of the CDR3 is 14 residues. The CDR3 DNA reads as TGTGCCAGCAGCTTTGCAGGGGAAGATTCACCCCTCCACTTT. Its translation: CASSFAGEDSPLHF.

Here the CDR3 reads CASSRAAPSYEQYF. In nucleotides, the CDR3 is TGTGCCAGCAGCCGAGCGGCTCCGAGCTACGAGCAGTACTTC. The chain couples TRBV7-6 to TRBJ2-7, with D possibly TRBD2 on 5 matching bases. V was pared by 5 bases and J by 3 bases, with 14 bases between. Germline-derived CDR1 and CDR2 are SGHVS and FNYEAQ. CDR3 size: 14 residues.

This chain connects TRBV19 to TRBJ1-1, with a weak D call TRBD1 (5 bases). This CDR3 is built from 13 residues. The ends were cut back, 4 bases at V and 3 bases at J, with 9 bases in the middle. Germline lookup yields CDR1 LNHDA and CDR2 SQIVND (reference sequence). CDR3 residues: CASSTTGDTEAFF. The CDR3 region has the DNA TGTGCCAGTAGTACTACGGGGGACACTGAAGCTTTCTTT.

The CDR3 coding sequence is TGTGCCAGTAGTATAGCGGGCGGGACTAGGCGCGAGCAGTACTTC. Translating gives CASSIAGGTRREQYF. The chain recombines TRBV19 with TRBJ2-5; 8 positions agree with TRBD2. The better agreement between TRBJ2-7 and the DNA end casts doubt on the J call. Germline V gives CDR1 LNHDA, CDR2 SQIVND (reference sequence). The CDR3 extends over 15 amino acids.

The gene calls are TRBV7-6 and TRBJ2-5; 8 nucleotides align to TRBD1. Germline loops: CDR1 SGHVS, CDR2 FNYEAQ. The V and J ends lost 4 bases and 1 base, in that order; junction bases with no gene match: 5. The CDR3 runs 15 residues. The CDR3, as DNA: TGTGCCAGCAGCTCCCCGGACAGGGTCCAAGAGACCCAGTACTTC. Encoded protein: CASSSPDRVQETQYF.

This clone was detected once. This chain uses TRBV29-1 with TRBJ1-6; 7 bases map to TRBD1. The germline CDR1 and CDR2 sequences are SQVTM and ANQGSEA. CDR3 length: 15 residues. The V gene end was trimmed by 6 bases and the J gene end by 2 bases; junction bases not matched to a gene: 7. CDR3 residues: CSVRLGGPYNSPLHF. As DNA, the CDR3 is TGCAGCGTGAGACTAGGGGGCCCCTATAATTCACCCCTCCACTTT.

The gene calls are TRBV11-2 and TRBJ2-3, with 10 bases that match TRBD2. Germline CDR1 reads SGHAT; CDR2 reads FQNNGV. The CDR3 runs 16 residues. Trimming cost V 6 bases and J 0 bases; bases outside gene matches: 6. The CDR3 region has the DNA TGTGCCAGCAGTACCGGGACTAGCGCCAGCACAGATACGCAGTATTTT. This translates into CASSTGTSASTDTQYF.

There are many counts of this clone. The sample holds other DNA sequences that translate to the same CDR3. CDR3 nucleotides: TGTGCCAGCAGCGTAGATGGGGGGGCAAATCAGCCCCAGCATTTT. Translated: CASSVDGGANQPQHF. The chain uses TRBV9 and TRBJ1-5; D is possibly TRBD1 (6 bases). Germline CDR1 and CDR2: SGDLS and YYNGEE. Trimming removed 0 bases at V and 4 bases at J, with 11 bases between. The length of the CDR3 is 15 residues.

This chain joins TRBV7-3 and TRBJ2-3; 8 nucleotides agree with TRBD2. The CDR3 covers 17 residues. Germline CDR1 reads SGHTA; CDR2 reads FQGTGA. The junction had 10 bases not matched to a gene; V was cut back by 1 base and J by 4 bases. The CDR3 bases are TGTGCCAGCAGCTTAAAAAGGGGGACTAGTAGTTCAGATACGCAGTATTTT. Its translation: CASSLKRGTSSSDTQYF.